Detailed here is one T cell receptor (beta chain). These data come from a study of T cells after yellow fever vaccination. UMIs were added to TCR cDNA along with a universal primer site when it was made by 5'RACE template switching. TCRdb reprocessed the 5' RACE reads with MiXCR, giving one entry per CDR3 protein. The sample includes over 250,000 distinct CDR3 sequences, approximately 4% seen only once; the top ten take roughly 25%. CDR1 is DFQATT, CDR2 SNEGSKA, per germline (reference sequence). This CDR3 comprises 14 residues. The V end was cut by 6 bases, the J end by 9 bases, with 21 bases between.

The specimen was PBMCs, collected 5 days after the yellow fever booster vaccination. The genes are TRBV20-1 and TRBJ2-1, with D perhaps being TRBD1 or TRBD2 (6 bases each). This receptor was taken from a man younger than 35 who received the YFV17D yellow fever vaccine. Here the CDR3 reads CSAQRQDAGSEQFF. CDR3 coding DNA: TGCAGTGCCCAACGACAGGACGCGGGGAGTGAGCAGTTCTTC.